This TCR beta chain comes out of a study of OX40 agonist ivuxolimab in advanced cancers. The study in broad terms: Ivuxolimab, which targeted the costimulatory receptor OX40 (CD134), was an agonistic, fully human IgG2 monoclonal antibody. Among the 50 to 55 dose-escalation patients, about 20 had hepatocellular carcinoma, approximately 15 melanoma, 9 renal cell carcinoma and 9 head and neck cancer. Intravenous ivuxolimab was administered to patients every 2 weeks at six dose levels: 0.01, 0.1, 0.3, 1.5, 3 and 10 mg/kg. The dose-escalation cohort was about 83% male with a mean age of roughly 60 years, ranging from roughly 23 to 90. Peripheral TCRbeta sequencing was intended to test whether TCR sequence diversity was altered and clonal T-cell expansion was caused by ivuxolimab. Patients were allowed to have had prior anti-PD-1, anti-PD-L1 or anti-CTLA-4 therapy, and 40% to 45% of the dose-escalation patients had been treated with checkpoint inhibitors. The paper reports the monotherapy dose-escalation portion (N ≈ 52 patients) of the phase I ivuxolimab trial. Three dose-escalation patients achieved partial responses, one with hepatocellular carcinoma and two with cutaneous melanoma.

Including cysteine and phenylalanine, the CDR3 has 13 amino acids. Kept here is only the CDR3 DNA, which spans 39 bases and is read in frame from base 1. CDR1 and CDR2, per the germline V gene (reference sequence), are LNHDA and SQIVND. A distance of 12 bases separates the germline ends of V and J, which lose 3 bases and 7 bases respectively. This clone was counted many times. Its binding antigen is unknown. No much larger clone is present one base from it, and per-base qualities are unavailable. What the research found in general, with its limitations: After ivuxolimab, expanded clones were on average more numerous among CD8+ T cells than among CD4+ T cells. In the 0.1-3.0 mg/kg groups, partial responders had among the lowest normalized peripheral clonal expansion, particularly in CD8+ T cells. Clonal expansion of both CD4+ and CD8+ blood T cells was observed from baseline to week 6 at doses 0.1 to 3.0 mg/kg. The antigen specificity of the peripheral T cells that underwent clonal expansion was not determined. Low levels of normalized T-cell clonal expansion were also seen in some patients who did not respond.

Patients with a history of autoimmune disease or receiving systemic immunosuppression were excluded from the trial. Peripheral blood for TCR sequencing was collected from all dose cohorts at baseline, on cycle 4 day 1, and on cycle 7 day 1. The samples were taken from a phase I, first-in-human, multicenter, open-label dose-escalation trial of ivuxolimab. Adults with locally advanced or metastatic melanoma, renal cell, hepatocellular, or head and neck squamous cell carcinoma were enrolled in the trial. CD4+ and CD8+ T cells were sorted separately from peripheral blood before TCR sequencing. To sequence the TCRbeta CDR3 region, genomic DNA was isolated from the sorted cells. The immunoSEQ Assay was used for sequencing of TCRbeta CDR3 regions. This is the immuneACCESS table as TCRdb keeps it, with only in-frame sequences that have V and J called. A part of the clones is gone; compared with another copy, unresolved V genes explain less than half, and the rest is unexplained. This sample lists tens of thousands of clones; around four fifths were detected once. Approximately 51% of the sample is held by the ten biggest clonotypes.

In this chain, TRBV19 is recombined with TRBJ1-2; there is no confident call for the D gene. The specimen comprised CD4+ or CD8+ T cells sorted from blood, sampled in a trial of the OX40 agonist ivuxolimab. This receptor was obtained from an adult with an advanced solid tumor such as melanoma, head and neck, liver or kidney cancer. The CDR3 reads as follows: CASSIFFAGGYTF. The base sequence is TGTGCCAGTAGTATTTTTTTTGCGGGTGGCTACACCTTC.